A selection of T cell receptor beta chains follows, all from one sample in a study of T cell repertoires in cytomegalovirus infection. The antigens of these receptors remain unknown. MiXCR, applied by TCRdb to the reads, yields one record per CDR3 protein. The table records approximately 1,000,000 distinct CDR3 sequences, less than 40% of them present only once. Sequencing was performed on cultured CD8+ T cells from PBMCs, taken from culture after CMV antigen stimulation. The receptors come from a human donor in good health (CMV status not recorded). Some clones in this sample may be carry-over from other donors' samples. The CDR3 runs from the conserved cysteine through the conserved F or W. Each record gives: V gene, J gene, D gene, clone size, CDR3 protein, CDR3 DNA. D genes are given only for firm matches. Clone size is given for some rows only: seen once, a few or many times, or a class if the clone is expanded.

TRBV9	TRBJ2-1	TRBD2	-	CASSVTSGARSEQFF	TGTGCCAGCAGCGTAACTAGCGGGGCCAGGTCTGAGCAGTTCTTC
TRBV4-1	TRBJ2-5	-	few	CASSQVHEPNRKETQYF	TGCGCCAGCAGCCAAGTACACGAACCAAACAGAAAAGAGACCCAGTACTTC
TRBV3-1	TRBJ1-3	-	-	CASSRGESFTGNTIYF	TGTGCCAGCAGCCGAGGAGAGAGTTTTACTGGAAACACCATATATTTT
TRBV6-2/TRBV6-3	TRBJ2-3	-	once	CASSSSRAPATDTQYF	TGTGCCAGCAGTTCGTCGAGGGCTCCAGCCACAGATACGCAGTATTTT
TRBV7-2	TRBJ1-5	-	many	CASSQDSYQPQHF	TGTGCCAGCAGCCAGGACAGCTATCAGCCCCAGCATTTT
TRBV7-8	TRBJ1-1	-	many	CASSLIPGHGNTEAFF	TGTGCCAGCAGTCTCATTCCGGGACACGGAAACACTGAAGCTTTCTTT
TRBV29-1	TRBJ2-1	-	-	CSVSAGDPYNEQFF	TGCAGCGTGTCAGCAGGGGACCCCTACAATGAGCAGTTCTTC
TRBV4-1	TRBJ2-1	-	-	CASSQDRSRGPAGGQFF	TGCGCCAGCAGCCAAGATCGATCCAGGGGCCCCGCGGGTGGGCAGTTCTTC
TRBV2	TRBJ1-4	-	once	CASLTPELTEGQKLFF	TGTGCCAGCCTTACCCCCGAGTTGACAGAGGGGCAAAAACTGTTTTTT
TRBV24-1	TRBJ1-1	-	few	CATSDSGVNTEAFF	TGTGCCACCAGTGATTCAGGGGTGAACACTGAAGCTTTCTTT
TRBV6-1	TRBJ2-2	-	once	CASSEEHRSPGELFF	TGTGCCAGCAGTGAAGAGCACAGGTCCCCCGGGGAGCTGTTTTTT
TRBV6-1	TRBJ2-7	-	few	CASKVGYEQYF	TGTGCCAGCAAGGTCGGGTACGAGCAGTACTTC
TRBV4-1	TRBJ1-3	-	few	CASSQEGAGKTIYF	TGCGCCAGCAGCCAAGAGGGGGCAGGGAAGACCATATATTTT
TRBV10-2	TRBJ2-7	-	-	CASSERGRGWEQYF	TGCGCCAGCAGTGAGCGGGGTCGAGGGTGGGAGCAGTACTTC
TRBV7-6	TRBJ2-5	-	many	CASSHMGLRETQYF	TGTGCCAGCAGCCACATGGGTCTCCGGGAGACCCAGTACTTC
TRBV7-3	TRBJ2-1	-	few	CASSRTFADGRNEQFF	TGTGCCAGCAGCAGAACCTTCGCGGACGGCAGGAATGAGCAGTTCTTC
TRBV2	TRBJ2-3	-	-	CASKEGGPYF	TGTGCCAGCAAGGAGGGGGGGCCGTATTTT
TRBV24-1	TRBJ2-1	-	-	CATSSDGSSYNEQFF	TGTGCCACCAGCAGCGACGGTAGCTCCTACAATGAGCAGTTCTTC